These 17 T cell receptor beta chains were sequenced from one sample in a study of shared clonotypes between healthy human individuals. Clones were read by immunoSEQ multiplex PCR, and TCRdb kept only the in-frame ones, dropping some. Here the sample spans 980,000 or so clones, about three quarters being singletons. Sample: memory CD4+ T cells sorted from blood. Subset specified: CD45RA-negative fraction. The receptors come from a man between 18 and 35 years old in good health.

This chain links TRBV5-4 with TRBJ2-7, with D maybe TRBD1 (6 bases). This CDR3 contains 13 residues. Trimming removed 2 bases at V and 4 bases at J, with 10 bases between. Germline V gene sequence: CDR1 SGHNT, CDR2 YYREEE (reference sequence). CDR3 nucleotide sequence: TGTGCCAGCAGCTTAAAGACAGGTTACGAGCAGTACTTC. It encodes CASSLKTGYEQYF.

Remarks on this clone: This CDR3 is also generated by other DNA sequences in the sample. The chain has TRBV18 and TRBJ2-1; 11 bases line up with TRBD1. Germline V CDR1 and CDR2: KGHSH, LQKENI. The V gene end was trimmed by 1 base and the J gene end by 6 bases; junction bases not matched to a gene: 2. The CDR3 totals 15 residues. CDR3 sequence reads: CASSPQGQGVNEQFF. The CDR3 coding sequence is TGTGCCAGCTCACCACAGGGACAGGGGGTCAATGAGCAGTTCTTC.

CDR3 nucleotide sequence: TGTGCCAGCAGTCGGCCTAGCGGGGGGGATGAGCAGTTCTTC. This gives the protein CASSRPSGGDEQFF. The rearrangement joins TRBV6-6 to TRBJ2-1; 12 bases agree with TRBD2. CDR1 MNHNY and CDR2 SVGAGI come from the germline V gene (reference sequence). The V and J ends lost 5 bases and 8 bases, in that order; junction bases with no gene match: 4. There are 14 residues in the CDR3.

The rearrangement joins TRBV2 to TRBJ2-2; D uncertain. Germline V gene sequence: CDR1 SNHLY, CDR2 FYNNEI. The CDR3 is 14 residues long. With 6 bases removed from V and 5 bases from J, the gap between germline ends came to 13 bases. The CDR3 reads CASSPLVGTGELFF. The CDR3 nucleotides are TGTGCCAGCAGCCCTTTGGTGGGGACCGGGGAGCTGTTTTTT. The full variable domain, with the rest looked up from reference TRBV2 and TRBJ2-2, is EPEVTQTPSHQVTQMGQEVILRCVPISNHLYFYWYRQILGQKVEFLVSFYNNEISEKSEIFDDQFSVERPDGSNFTLKIRSTKLEDSAMYFCASSPLVGTGELFFGEGSRLTVL.

This clone occurred once. The rearrangement joins TRBV27 to TRBJ1-6, with unresolved D. The V end was cut by 6 bases, the J end by 7 bases, with 16 bases between. CDR1 and CDR2 (germline): MNHEY, SMNVEV (reference sequence). The CDR3 runs 15 residues. CDR3 sequence reads: CASSLFQPKNSPLHF. The CDR3 bases are TGTGCCAGCAGCCTTTTCCAGCCCAAAAATTCACCCCTCCACTTT.

The rearrangement links TRBV9 to TRBJ1-5; maybe TRBD1 (5 bases). This CDR3 is built from 15 residues. Germline V gene lookup returns CDR1 SGDLS and CDR2 YYNGEE. The V and J ends lost 4 bases and 5 bases respectively, with 16 bases between them. CDR3 protein: CASSPEGQRHQPQHF. As DNA, the CDR3 is TGTGCCAGCAGCCCCGAGGGGCAGCGGCATCAGCCCCAGCATTTT. Full variable domain (rest looked up from reference TRBV9 and TRBJ1-5): DSGVTQTPKHLITATGQRVTLRCSPRSGDLSVYWYQQSLDQGLQFLIQYYNGEERAKGNILERFSAQQFPDLHSELNLSSLELGDSALYFCASSPEGQRHQPQHFGDGTRLSIL.

This clone was counted between two and nine times. V is TRBV18 and J is TRBJ1-4; TRBD1 aligns across 7 bases. V lost 3 bases to trimming and J lost 7 bases; unmatched junction nucleotides: 8. Germline V lookup: CDR1 KGHSH, CDR2 LQKENI. The CDR3 spans 15 residues. The CDR3 coding sequence is TGTGCCAGCTCACCTCGGGCAGGGGGATCTGAAAAACTGTTTTTT. It yields the protein CASSPRAGGSEKLFF.

The V call is TRBV2, the J call TRBJ2-3, with TRBD2 as a possible D gene (5 bases). Germline V gene lookup returns CDR1 SNHLY and CDR2 FYNNEI. The CDR3 has 14 residues. V gave up 11 bases and J gave up 2 bases, with 17 bases separating them. The CDR3, as DNA: TGTGCCGCAAAAGAGGGTATAACCACAGATACGCAGTATTTT. As protein: CAAKEGITTDTQYF.

V gene TRBV11-3 combines with J gene TRBJ2-3, with 9 bases aligning to TRBD1. Germline CDR1 SGHNT, CDR2 YENEEA. Unmatched junction bases numbered 2, after V lost 4 bases and J lost 3 bases. The CDR3 has 14 residues. This chain's CDR3 is CASSSGTGTDTQYF. The CDR3 nucleotides are TGTGCCAGCAGCTCCGGGACAGGGACAGATACGCAGTATTTT.

The chain recombines TRBV7-2 with TRBJ1-4, with 8 nucleotides matching TRBD1. V gave up 5 bases and J gave up 1 base; unmatched junction bases: 9. Germline V gene sequence: CDR1 SGHTA, CDR2 FQGNSA. The CDR3 loop spans 17 amino acids. The CDR3 protein is CASSARQGPGTNEKLFF. In DNA form, the CDR3 reads TGTGCCAGCAGCGCTCGACAGGGGCCCGGAACTAATGAAAAACTGTTTTTT.

The V and J genes are TRBV7-2 and TRBJ2-7; 14 bases agree with TRBD2. V trimming: 5 bases; J trimming: 5 bases; junction bases outside the gene matches: 5. This CDR3 has 15 amino acids. Germline CDR1 is SGHTA and CDR2 is FQGNSA. CDR3 bases: TGTGCCAGCAGCCCAGGGACTAGCGGGAGTAACGAGCAGTACTTC. Translating it yields CASSPGTSGSNEQYF. The full variable domain, its missing parts supplied by reference TRBV7-2 and TRBJ2-7, is GAGVSQSPSNKVTEKGKDVELRCDPISGHTALYWYRQSLGQGLEFLIYFQGNSAPDKSGLPSDRFSAERTGGSVSTLTIQRTQQEDSAVYLCASSPGTSGSNEQYFGPGTRLTVT.

The genes are TRBV11-3 and TRBJ2-1, with 13 bases that match TRBD2. This CDR3 contains 16 residues. The V segment lost 5 bases and the J segment 0 bases; nucleotides outside the gene matches: 1. Germline values: CDR1 SGHNT, CDR2 YENEEA. The CDR3 sequence is CASSRTSGSSYNEQFF. CDR3 DNA sequence: TGTGCCAGCAGCCGGACTAGCGGGAGCTCCTACAATGAGCAGTTCTTC.

V and J are TRBV9 and TRBJ1-3, with D possibly TRBD1 on 6 matching bases. The V gene lost 0 bases and the J gene lost 0 bases, with 13 bases spanning the gap. The germline V gene has CDR1 SGDLS and CDR2 YYNGEE. The CDR3 spans 17 residues. CDR3 bases: TGTGCCAGCAGCGTAGAGGGGGGGTCGAGCTCTGGAAACACCATATATTTT. Translation: CASSVEGGSSSGNTIYF.

V usage is TRBV19 and J usage is TRBJ1-1; tentative D call: TRBD1 (6 bases). This CDR3 contains 16 residues. Germline assignment: CDR1 LNHDA and CDR2 SQIVND (reference sequence). V shed 6 bases and J shed 4 bases, with 21 bases lying between them. The CDR3 loop reads CASRGPLAGAFTEAFF. CDR3 nucleotides: TGTGCCAGTAGAGGCCCCTTGGCAGGGGCTTTCACTGAAGCTTTCTTT.

This clone was picked up a small number of times. The chain recombines TRBV6-5 with TRBJ1-2, with 9 bases lining up with TRBD1. CDR3 size: 14 residues. The trim removed 7 bases at V and 8 bases at J, leaving 11 bases unmatched. Germline assignment: CDR1 MNHEY and CDR2 SVGAGI. The CDR3 reads CASTGQGPGYGYTF. The CDR3 DNA reads as TGTGCCAGCACTGGACAGGGGCCGGGTTACGGCTACACCTTC.

The chain employs TRBV19 and TRBJ1-1; 7 positions agree with TRBD1. Germline V gives CDR1 LNHDA, CDR2 SQIVND (reference sequence). The CDR3 totals 14 residues. The V segment lost 4 bases and the J segment 3 bases; nucleotides outside the gene matches: 5. CDR3 sequence: CASSTDREYTEAFF. The CDR3 coding sequence is TGTGCCAGTAGTACTGACAGGGAGTACACTGAAGCTTTCTTT.

The chain joins TRBV5-1 to TRBJ2-3, with D unclear. CDR1 is SGHRS and CDR2 is YFSETQ in the germline V gene. V lost 0 bases to trimming and J lost 14 bases, with 13 bases between them. The CDR3 length is 12 residues. CDR3 DNA sequence: TGCGCCAGCAGCTTGGAGTGGGAACCCCGGTATTTT. Amino acid sequence: CASSLEWEPRYF.